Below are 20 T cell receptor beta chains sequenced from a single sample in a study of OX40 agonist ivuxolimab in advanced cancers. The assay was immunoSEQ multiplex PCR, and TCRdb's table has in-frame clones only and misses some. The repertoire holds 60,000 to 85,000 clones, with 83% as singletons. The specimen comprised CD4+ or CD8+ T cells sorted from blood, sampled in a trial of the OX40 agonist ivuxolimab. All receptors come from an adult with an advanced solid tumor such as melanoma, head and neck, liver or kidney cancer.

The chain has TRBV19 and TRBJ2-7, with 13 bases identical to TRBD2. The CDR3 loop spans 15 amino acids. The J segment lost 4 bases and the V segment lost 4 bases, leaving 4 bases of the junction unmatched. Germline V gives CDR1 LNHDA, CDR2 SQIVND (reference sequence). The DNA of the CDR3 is TGTGCCAGTAGTACCACTAGCGGGGGGGTGTACGAGCAGTACTTC. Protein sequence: CASSTTSGGVYEQYF.

The CDR3 bases are TGTGCCAGTAGGACAGGGCGAGACACTGAAGCTTTCTTT. Its translation: CASRTGRDTEAFF. The rearrangement links TRBV2 to TRBJ1-1, with 8 bases aligning to TRBD1. Germline CDR1 SNHLY, CDR2 FYNNEI. The V gene end was trimmed by 9 bases and the J gene end by 3 bases; junction bases not matched to a gene: 6. The CDR3 has 13 residues.

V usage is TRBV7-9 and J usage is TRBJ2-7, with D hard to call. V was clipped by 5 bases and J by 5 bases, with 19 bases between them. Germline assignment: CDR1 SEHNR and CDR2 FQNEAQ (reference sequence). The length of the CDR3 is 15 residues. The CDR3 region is CASSPKLRLGDEQYF. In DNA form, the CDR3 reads TGTGCCAGCAGCCCCAAATTGCGACTTGGAGACGAGCAGTACTTC.

The CDR3 DNA sequence: TGTGCCAGCAGTCCGCTCGGGACTAGCGGGTCCTACTACGAGCAGTACTTC. Translation: CASSPLGTSGSYYEQYF. The rearrangement links TRBV28 to TRBJ2-7, with TRBD2 matching over 12 bases. This CDR3 comprises 17 residues. V lost 5 bases to trimming and J lost 3 bases; unmatched junction nucleotides: 11. Germline values: CDR1 MDHEN, CDR2 SYDVKM.

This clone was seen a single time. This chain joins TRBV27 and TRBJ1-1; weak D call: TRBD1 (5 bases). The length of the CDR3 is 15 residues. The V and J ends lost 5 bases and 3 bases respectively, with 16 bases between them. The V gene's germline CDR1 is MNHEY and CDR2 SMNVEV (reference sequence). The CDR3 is CASSPVRGRDTEAFF. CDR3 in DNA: TGTGCCAGCAGTCCCGTACGGGGGAGAGACACTGAAGCTTTCTTT.

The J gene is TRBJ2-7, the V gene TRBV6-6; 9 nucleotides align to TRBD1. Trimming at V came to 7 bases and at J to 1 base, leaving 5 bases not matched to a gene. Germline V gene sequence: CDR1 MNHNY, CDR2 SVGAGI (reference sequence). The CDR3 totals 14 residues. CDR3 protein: CASTWGTGSYEQYF. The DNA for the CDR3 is TGTGCCAGCACCTGGGGGACAGGGTCCTACGAGCAGTACTTC.

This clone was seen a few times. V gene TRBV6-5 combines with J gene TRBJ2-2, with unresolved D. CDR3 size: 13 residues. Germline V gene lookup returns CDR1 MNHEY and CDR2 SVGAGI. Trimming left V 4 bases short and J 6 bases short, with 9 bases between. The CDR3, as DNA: TGTGCCAGCAGTTCGTGGTTTGCCGGGGAGCTGTTTTTT. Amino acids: CASSSWFAGELFF.

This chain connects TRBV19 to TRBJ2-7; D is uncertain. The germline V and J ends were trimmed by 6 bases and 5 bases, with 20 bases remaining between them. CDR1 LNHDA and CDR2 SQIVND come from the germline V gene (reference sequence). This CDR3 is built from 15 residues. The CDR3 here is CASSTRTVYYDEQYF. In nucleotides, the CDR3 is TGTGCCAGTAGCACCCGCACAGTATACTACGACGAGCAGTACTTC. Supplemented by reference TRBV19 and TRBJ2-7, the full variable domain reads DGGITQSPKYLFRKEGQNVTLSCEQNLNHDAMYWYRQDPGQGLRLIYYSQIVNDFQKGDIAEGYSVSREKKESFPLTVTSAQKNPTAFYLCASSTRTVYYDEQYFGPGTRLTVT.

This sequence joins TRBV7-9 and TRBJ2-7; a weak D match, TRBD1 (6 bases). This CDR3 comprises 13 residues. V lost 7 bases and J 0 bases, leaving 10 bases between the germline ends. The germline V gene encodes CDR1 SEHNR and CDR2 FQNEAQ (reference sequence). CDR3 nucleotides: TGTGCCAGCAACGACAGGACCTCCTACGAGCAGTACTTC. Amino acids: CASNDRTSYEQYF.

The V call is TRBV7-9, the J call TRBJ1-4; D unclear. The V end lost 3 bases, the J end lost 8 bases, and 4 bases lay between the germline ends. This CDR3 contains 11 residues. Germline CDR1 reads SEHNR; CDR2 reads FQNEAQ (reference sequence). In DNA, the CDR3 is TGTGCCAGCAGCTTCGGCGAAAAACTGTTTTTT. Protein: CASSFGEKLFF.

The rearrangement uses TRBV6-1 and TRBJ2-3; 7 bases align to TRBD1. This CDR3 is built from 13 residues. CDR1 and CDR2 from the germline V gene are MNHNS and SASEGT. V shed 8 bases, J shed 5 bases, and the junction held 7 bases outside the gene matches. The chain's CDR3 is CASSRDRQDTQYF. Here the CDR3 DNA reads TGTGCCAGCTCTAGGGACAGACAAGATACGCAGTATTTT.

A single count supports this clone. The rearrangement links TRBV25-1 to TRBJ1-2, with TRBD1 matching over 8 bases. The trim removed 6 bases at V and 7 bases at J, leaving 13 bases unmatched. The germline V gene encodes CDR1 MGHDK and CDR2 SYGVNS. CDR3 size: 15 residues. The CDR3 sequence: CASRATGVVVGGYTF. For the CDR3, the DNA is TGTGCCAGCAGGGCGACAGGGGTGGTAGTGGGTGGCTACACCTTC.

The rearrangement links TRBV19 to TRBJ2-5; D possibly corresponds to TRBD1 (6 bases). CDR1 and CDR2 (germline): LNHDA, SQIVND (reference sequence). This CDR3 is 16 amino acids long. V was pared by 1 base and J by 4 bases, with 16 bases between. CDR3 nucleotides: TGTGCCAGTAGTATAGGGGGCAGGGCCAGGGGAGAGACCCAGTACTTC. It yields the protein CASSIGGRARGETQYF.

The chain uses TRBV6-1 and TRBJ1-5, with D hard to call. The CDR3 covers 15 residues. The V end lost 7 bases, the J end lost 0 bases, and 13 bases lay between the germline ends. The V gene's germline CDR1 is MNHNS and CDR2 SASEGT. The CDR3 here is CASIRTAYSNQPQHF. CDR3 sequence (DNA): TGTGCCAGCATAAGGACGGCTTATAGCAATCAGCCCCAGCATTTT.

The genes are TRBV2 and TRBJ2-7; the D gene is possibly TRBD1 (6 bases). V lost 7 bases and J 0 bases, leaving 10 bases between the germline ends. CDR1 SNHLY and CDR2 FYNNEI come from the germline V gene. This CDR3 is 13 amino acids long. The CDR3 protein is CASNGDNSYEQYF. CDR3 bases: TGTGCCAGCAATGGGGACAACTCCTACGAGCAGTACTTC.

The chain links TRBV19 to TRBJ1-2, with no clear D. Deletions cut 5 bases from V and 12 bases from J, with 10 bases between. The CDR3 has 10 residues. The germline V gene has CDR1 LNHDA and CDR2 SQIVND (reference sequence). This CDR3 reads CASSPPRHTF. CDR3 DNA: TGTGCCAGTAGTCCTCCGCGGCACACCTTC.

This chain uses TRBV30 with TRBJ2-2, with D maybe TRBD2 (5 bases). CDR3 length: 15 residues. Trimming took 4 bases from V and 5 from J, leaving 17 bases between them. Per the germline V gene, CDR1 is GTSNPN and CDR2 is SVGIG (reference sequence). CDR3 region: CAWNPPGLLTGELFF. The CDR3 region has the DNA TGTGCCTGGAACCCCCCTGGACTCCTGACCGGGGAGCTGTTTTTT. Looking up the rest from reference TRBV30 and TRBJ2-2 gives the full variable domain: SQTIHQWPATLVQPVGSPLSLECTVEGTSNPNLYWYRQAAGRGLQLLFYSVGIGQISSEVPQNLSASRPQDRQFILSSKKLLLSDSGFYLCAWNPPGLLTGELFFGEGSRLTVL.

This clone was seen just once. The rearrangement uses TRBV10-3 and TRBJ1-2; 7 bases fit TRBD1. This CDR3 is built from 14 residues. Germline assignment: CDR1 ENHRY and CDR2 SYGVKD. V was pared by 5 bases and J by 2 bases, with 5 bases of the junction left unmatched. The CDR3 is CAISRAGGNYGYTF. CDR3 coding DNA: TGTGCCATCAGTCGGGCAGGGGGGAACTATGGCTACACCTTC.

CDR3 in amino acids: CASSGSGGSYNEQFF. The CDR3 nucleotides read TGTGCCAGCAGCGGGTCAGGGGGCTCCTACAATGAGCAGTTCTTC. V gene TRBV6-6 combines with J gene TRBJ2-1; 7 nucleotides agree with TRBD1. Germline-derived CDR1 and CDR2 are MNHNY and SVGAGI (reference sequence). The CDR3 is 15 residues long. V was pared by 6 bases and J by 0 bases, with 5 bases of the junction left unmatched.

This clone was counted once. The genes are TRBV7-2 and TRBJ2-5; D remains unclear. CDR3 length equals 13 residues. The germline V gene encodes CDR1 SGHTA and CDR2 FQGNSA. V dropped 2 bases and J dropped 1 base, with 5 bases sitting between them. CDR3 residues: CASSLSPQETQYF. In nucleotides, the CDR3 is TGTGCCAGCAGCTTAAGCCCCCAAGAGACCCAGTACTTC.